These 9 T cell receptor beta chains were sequenced from one sample in a study of T cells in localized non-small cell lung cancer. TCRdb keeps only in-frame clones here, not all; method: immunoSEQ multiplex PCR. This repertoire shows some 7,000 clones, approximately 50% found once; its top ten account for roughly 2.8%. Sequences were derived from lymph node tissue, sampled before any cancer treatment. These receptors were taken from a female donor over 55 with stage I lung adenocarcinoma.

The table lists this clone with a few counts. The V gene is TRBV15, the J gene TRBJ2-6; the D is unclear. CDR3 length: 15 amino acids. Trimming removed 5 bases from V and 0 bases from J, with 8 bases in between. Germline CDR1 LNHNV, CDR2 YYDKDF (reference sequence). CDR3 sequence reads: CATSRLNSGANVLTF. The CDR3, as DNA: TGTGCCACCAGCCGACTGAACTCTGGGGCCAACGTCCTGACTTTC.

This clone came up a few times. The gene calls are TRBV9 and TRBJ2-1, with 7 positions matching TRBD2. The CDR3 totals 15 residues. Germline V gene sequence: CDR1 SGDLS, CDR2 YYNGEE. Unmatched junction bases numbered 4, after V lost 0 bases and J lost 4 bases. In nucleotides, the CDR3 is TGTGCCAGCAGCGTAGAACTAGCGAAATACAATGAGCAGTTCTTC. Residues: CASSVELAKYNEQFF. Using reference TRBV9 and TRBJ2-1 for the parts outside the CDR3, the full variable domain is DSGVTQTPKHLITATGQRVTLRCSPRSGDLSVYWYQQSLDQGLQFLIQYYNGEERAKGNILERFSAQQFPDLHSELNLSSLELGDSALYFCASSVELAKYNEQFFGPGTRLTVL.

This sequence joins TRBV11-3 and TRBJ1-2, with TRBD1 matching over 12 bases. Germline values: CDR1 SGHNT, CDR2 YENEEA. The CDR3 spans 14 residues. The V gene end was trimmed by 4 bases and the J gene end by 7 bases; junction bases not matched to a gene: 4. Here the CDR3 reads CASSSGTGGGGYTF. In nucleotides, the CDR3 is TGTGCCAGCAGCTCGGGGACAGGGGGCGGTGGCTACACCTTC.

This chain connects TRBV18 to TRBJ2-7; TRBD2 matches 13 bases. Looked up from germline, CDR1 is KGHSH and CDR2 is LQKENI. The length of the CDR3 is 15 residues. The ends lost 8 bases at V and 6 bases at J; junction bases unmatched: 10. The CDR3 coding sequence is TGTGCCAGCACCACCGGACTAGCGGGAGTCCGCGAGCAGTACTTC. Its translation: CASTTGLAGVREQYF.

This chain connects TRBV18 to TRBJ2-7; D perhaps matches TRBD1 (5 bases). Germline V lookup: CDR1 KGHSH, CDR2 LQKENI. Deletions cut 2 bases from V and 9 bases from J, with 17 bases between. The CDR3 is made up of 14 amino acids. The CDR3 region has the DNA TGTGCCAGCTCACCATCCAGGGTACAGACGGGGCAGTACTTC. As protein: CASSPSRVQTGQYF.

This sequence joins TRBV30 and TRBJ1-2; no clear D. Deletions cut 4 bases from V and 4 bases from J, with 22 bases between. Per the germline V gene, CDR1 is GTSNPN and CDR2 is SVGIG (reference sequence). The CDR3 contains 16 residues. The CDR3 sequence is CAWTVGGPNGGYGYTF. CDR3 DNA: TGTGCCTGGACCGTAGGAGGCCCCAACGGAGGCTATGGCTACACCTTC. Looking up the rest from reference TRBV30 and TRBJ1-2 gives the full variable domain: SQTIHQWPATLVQPVGSPLSLECTVEGTSNPNLYWYRQAAGRGLQLLFYSVGIGQISSEVPQNLSASRPQDRQFILSSKKLLLSDSGFYLCAWTVGGPNGGYGYTFGSGTRLTVV.

V is TRBV19 and J is TRBJ1-6; D uncertain. CDR3 size: 13 residues. Per the germline V gene, CDR1 is LNHDA and CDR2 is SQIVND (reference sequence). The V and J ends lost 5 bases and 7 bases respectively, with 9 bases between them. CDR3 DNA sequence: TGTGCCAGTAGTCTGAGGGTAAATTCACCCCTCCACTTT. This encodes CASSLRVNSPLHF.

The J gene is TRBJ2-5, the V gene TRBV6-8, with D possibly called TRBD1 or TRBD2 (7 bases each). Germline values: CDR1 MNHGY, CDR2 SAAAGT. V lost 11 bases to trimming and J lost 4 bases, with 17 bases between them. The CDR3 covers 13 residues. The CDR3 protein is CASNRGGGETQYF. In nucleotides, the CDR3 is TGTGCCTCCAACAGGGGAGGGGGAGAGACCCAGTACTTC.

The rearrangement joins TRBV12-2 to TRBJ2-7; the DNA was not used to check the table's D call, TRBD2. TRBV12-2 represents a pseudogene. CDR3 size: 17 residues. In nucleotides, the CDR3 is TGTGCCACTGCGCGAGGCCAGTCCAGCGGGGTTCCCTACGAGCAGTACTTC. This translates into CATARGQSSGVPYEQYF.